These 11 T cell receptor beta chains were sequenced from one sample in a study of blood T cell repertoires in COVID-19. Sequencing was performed with immunoSEQ multiplex PCR; in TCRdb, only in-frame clones are kept and a portion is missing. This sample has 180,000 or so clones, with over 70% found just once. The sample was PBMCs or T cells enriched from blood (not recorded which). The receptor source for this set is an older woman who had recovered from COVID-19.

As to this clone: Germline and junction disagree at one end, which may indicate a read error. CDR3 sequence (DNA): TGTGCCAGCAGCCAAAAGGGACTCGGGATAAGGTTC. Amino acids: CASSQKGLGIRF. This rearrangement joins TRBV3-1 (or the pseudogene TRBV3-2) to TRBJ2-7; possibly TRBD2 for D (6 bases). The CDR3 consists of 12 residues. The V gene's germline CDR1 is LGHDT and CDR2 YNNKEL (reference sequence).

The J gene is TRBJ2-7, the V gene TRBV6-2 or TRBV6-3; TRBD1 agrees at 10 bases. The CDR3 has 16 amino acids. Trimming cost V 6 bases and J 4 bases; bases outside gene matches: 12. CDR1 is MNHEY, CDR2 SVGEGT, per germline. The CDR3: CASSHAVRTGGYEQYF. For the CDR3, the DNA is TGTGCCAGCAGCCACGCGGTTCGGACAGGGGGTTACGAGCAGTACTTC.

The chain links TRBV5-6 to TRBJ2-7, with 10 nucleotides matching TRBD2. The CDR3 sequence is 16 residues long. Germline V gene sequence: CDR1 SGHDT, CDR2 YYEEEE. V lost 0 bases and J lost 4; bases outside the gene matches: 7. CDR3 sequence reads: CASSLGPRTSGYEQYF. The DNA of the CDR3 is TGTGCCAGCAGCTTGGGTCCCCGGACTAGCGGTTACGAGCAGTACTTC.

The rearrangement links TRBV12-3 or TRBV12-4 to TRBJ2-7, with D hard to call. V lost 5 bases, J lost 0 bases, and 8 bases lay in between. This CDR3 spans 13 amino acids. The CDR3 sequence: CASSQRVSYEQYF. In DNA form, the CDR3 reads TGTGCCAGCAGTCAGCGAGTCTCCTACGAGCAGTACTTC.

This rearrangement joins TRBV5-8 to TRBJ2-2; 7 nucleotides align to TRBD2. The trim removed 4 bases at V and 1 base at J, leaving 4 bases unmatched. Germline V gene data show CDR1 as SGHTS and CDR2 as YDEGEE. This CDR3 has 15 residues. Here the CDR3 reads CASSPGLRNTGELFF. As DNA, the CDR3 is TGTGCCAGCAGCCCGGGACTACGGAACACCGGGGAGCTGTTTTTT.

The genes are TRBV7-2 and TRBJ1-1; 12 bases are shared with TRBD1. The CDR3 extends over 16 amino acids. The germline gives CDR1 SGHTA, CDR2 FQGNSA. V was clipped by 1 base and J by 11 bases; unmatched bases: 11. For the CDR3, the DNA is TGTGCCAGCAGCTTAGAGGGGACAGGGGGCCCATCCGAGGCTTTCTTT. Translation gives CASSLEGTGGPSEAFF.

V and J are TRBV4-1 and TRBJ2-7; D may be TRBD1 (6 bases). Trimming left V 3 bases short and J 2 bases short, with 11 bases between. The germline gives CDR1 MGHRA, CDR2 YSYEKL. CDR3 length: 14 amino acids. The CDR3 DNA reads TGCGCCAGCAGCCACGGACAGCCAGCCTACGAGCAGTACTTC. Encoded protein: CASSHGQPAYEQYF.

The V and J genes are TRBV3-1 (or the pseudogene TRBV3-2) and TRBJ1-4, with D unclear. Germline V lookup: CDR1 LGHDT, CDR2 YNNKEL (reference sequence). The CDR3 has 15 amino acids. Trimming removed 3 bases from V and 5 bases from J, with 13 bases in between. The CDR3, as DNA: TGTGCCAGCAGCCAGGGAGGGATCCCCAATGAAAAACTGTTTTTT. It specifies CASSQGGIPNEKLFF.

This chain uses TRBV10-2 with TRBJ2-1, with 8 nucleotides matching TRBD2. The V and J ends lost 0 bases and 7 bases, in that order; junction bases with no gene match: 8. CDR3 size: 16 residues. The germline V gene has CDR1 WSHSY and CDR2 SAAADI. In nucleotides, the CDR3 is TGCGCCAGCAGTGAGTCGTGGGGGACTAGTCTGAATGAGCAGTTCTTC. Translating gives CASSESWGTSLNEQFF.

The CDR3 bases are TGTGCCAGCAGTTCGACAGGGGTTTCTAACTATGGCTACACCTTC. Translating gives CASSSTGVSNYGYTF. J is TRBJ1-2 and V is TRBV28; the match to TRBD1 covers 8 bases. CDR1 is MDHEN, CDR2 SYDVKM, per germline. Trimming cost V 4 bases and J 0 bases; bases outside gene matches: 4. This CDR3 spans 15 amino acids.

The V call is TRBV18, the J call TRBJ2-3; 8 bases align to TRBD2. The junction had 8 bases not matched to a gene; V was cut back by 0 bases and J by 6 bases. The CDR3 loop spans 16 amino acids. Germline-derived CDR1 and CDR2 are KGHSH and LQKENI. In DNA, the CDR3 is TGTGCCAGCTCACCACCGTTTAGCGGGATTTTCGATACGCAGTATTTT. Amino acids: CASSPPFSGIFDTQYF.